The following is a TCR beta chain sequence with its context. This record belongs to a study of blood T cell repertoires in COVID-19. For the study at large: Sites across the United States, Italy and Spain contributed samples from acute and convalescent COVID-19. T cells, B-cell-depleted T cells, or PBMCs provided the cDNA or gDNA that served as material.

Original handling: By means of reference gene primer amplification, nucleated cell counts were estimated. Only in-frame clones appear in the TCRdb table, and some are missing; sequencing was by immunoSEQ multiplex PCR. V and J calls and clone size are as listed in that table; D and trimming were resolved from the DNA. The table records about 310,000 clones, roughly 90% of them present only once. Seattle enrolled patients during active infection and tracked them longitudinally. Sequencing was done on a sample of peripheral blood. This TCR was sampled from a middle-aged woman with COVID-19, enrolled during active disease.

CDR3 DNA: TGTGCCAGCAGCTTAGAGGGGACTAGCGGGAGCTACGAGCAGTACTTC. This translates into CASSLEGTSGSYEQYF. The chain is built from TRBV7-2 and TRBJ2-7, with 14 bases fitting TRBD2. The V gene end was trimmed by 1 base and the J gene end by 3 bases; junction bases not matched to a gene: 2. Germline-derived CDR1 and CDR2 are SGHTA and FQGNSA. The CDR3 is 16 amino acids.